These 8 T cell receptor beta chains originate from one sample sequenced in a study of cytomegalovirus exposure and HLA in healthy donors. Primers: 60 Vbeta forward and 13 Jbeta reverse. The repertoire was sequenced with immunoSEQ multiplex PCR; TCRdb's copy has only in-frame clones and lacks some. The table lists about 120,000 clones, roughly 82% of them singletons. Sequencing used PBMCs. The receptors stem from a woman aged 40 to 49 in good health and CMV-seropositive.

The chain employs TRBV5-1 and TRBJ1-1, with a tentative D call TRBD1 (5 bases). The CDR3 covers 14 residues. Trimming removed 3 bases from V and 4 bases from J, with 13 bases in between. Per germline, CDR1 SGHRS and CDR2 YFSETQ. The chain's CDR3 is CASSYAGLGTEAFF. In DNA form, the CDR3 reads TGCGCCAGCAGCTACGCAGGGCTAGGCACTGAAGCTTTCTTT.

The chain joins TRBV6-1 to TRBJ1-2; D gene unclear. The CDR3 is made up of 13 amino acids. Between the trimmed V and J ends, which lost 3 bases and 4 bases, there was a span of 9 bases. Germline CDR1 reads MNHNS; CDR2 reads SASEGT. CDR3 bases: TGTGCCAGCAGTGAGGCGGTGGGCTATGGCTACACCTTC. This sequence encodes CASSEAVGYGYTF.

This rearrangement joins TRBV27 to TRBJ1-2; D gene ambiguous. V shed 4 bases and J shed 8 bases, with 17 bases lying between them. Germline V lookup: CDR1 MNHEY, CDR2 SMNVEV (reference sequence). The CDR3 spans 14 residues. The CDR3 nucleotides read TGTGCCAGCAGTTACGGAGCCTATGGCTACGGCTACACCTTC. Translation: CASSYGAYGYGYTF.

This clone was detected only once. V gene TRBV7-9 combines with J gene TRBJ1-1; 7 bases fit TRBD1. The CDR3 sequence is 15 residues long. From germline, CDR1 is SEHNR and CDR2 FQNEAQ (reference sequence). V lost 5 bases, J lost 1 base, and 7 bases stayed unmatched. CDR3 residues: CASSASGTANTEAFF. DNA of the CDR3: TGTGCCAGCAGCGCCTCCGGGACAGCGAACACTGAAGCTTTCTTT.

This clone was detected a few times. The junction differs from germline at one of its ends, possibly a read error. Written as DNA, the CDR3 is TGTGCCAGTAGTATAAGACAGGGAATTCAGCCCCAGAATTTT. Translating it yields CASSIRQGIQPQNF. The V and J genes are TRBV19 and TRBJ1-5; 7 nucleotides match TRBD1. Per germline, CDR1 LNHDA and CDR2 SQIVND (reference sequence). The CDR3 has 14 residues.

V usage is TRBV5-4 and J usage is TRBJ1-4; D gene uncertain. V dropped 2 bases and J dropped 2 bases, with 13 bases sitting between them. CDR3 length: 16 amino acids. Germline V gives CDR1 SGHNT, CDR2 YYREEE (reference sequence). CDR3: CASSFFSGRTNEKLFF. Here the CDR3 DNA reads TGTGCCAGCAGCTTTTTCTCGGGGAGGACTAATGAAAAACTGTTTTTT.

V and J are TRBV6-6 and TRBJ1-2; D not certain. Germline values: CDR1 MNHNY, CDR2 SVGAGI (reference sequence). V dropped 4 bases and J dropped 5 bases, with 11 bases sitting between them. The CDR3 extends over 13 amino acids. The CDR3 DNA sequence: TGTGCCAGCAGTTCCCGCGGAGTGTATGGCTACACCTTC. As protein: CASSSRGVYGYTF.

In nucleotides, the CDR3 is TGTGCCAGCAGCTTAACCAGGTTGAACACTGAAGCTTTCTTT. It specifies CASSLTRLNTEAFF. V is TRBV7-9 and J is TRBJ1-1; unclear D gene. CDR1 is SEHNR and CDR2 is FQNEAQ in the germline V gene (reference sequence). The CDR3 length is 14 residues. V was pared by 2 bases and J by 0 bases, with 7 bases between.